Sequencing of this T cell receptor (beta chain) was carried out in a study of cytomegalovirus exposure and HLA in healthy donors. Points from the study as a whole: Confirmation in vitro established that a few CMV-associated chains were specific for CMV antigens.

While the first cohort had 500 to 700 subjects, the donors belonged to the separate validation cohort of about 120 subjects. This clone was seen only once. What it binds is unknown. Produced via immunoSEQ multiplex PCR; TCRdb's table is partial and in-frame only. The sample has fewer than 150,000 clones; about nine tenths are singletons. This TCR was sampled from a man younger than 45 in good health and CMV-seronegative. Specimen: PBMCs.

CDR3 DNA sequence: TGCGCCAGCAGTGAGCGTTACACCGGGGAGCTGTTTTTT. The encoded protein is CASSERYTGELFF. The rearrangement uses TRBV10-1 and TRBJ2-2; the D is unclear. Trimming cost V 2 bases and J 3 bases, with 4 bases left between them. This CDR3 has 13 amino acids. Germline V lookup: CDR1 WNHNN, CDR2 SYGVQD (reference sequence).